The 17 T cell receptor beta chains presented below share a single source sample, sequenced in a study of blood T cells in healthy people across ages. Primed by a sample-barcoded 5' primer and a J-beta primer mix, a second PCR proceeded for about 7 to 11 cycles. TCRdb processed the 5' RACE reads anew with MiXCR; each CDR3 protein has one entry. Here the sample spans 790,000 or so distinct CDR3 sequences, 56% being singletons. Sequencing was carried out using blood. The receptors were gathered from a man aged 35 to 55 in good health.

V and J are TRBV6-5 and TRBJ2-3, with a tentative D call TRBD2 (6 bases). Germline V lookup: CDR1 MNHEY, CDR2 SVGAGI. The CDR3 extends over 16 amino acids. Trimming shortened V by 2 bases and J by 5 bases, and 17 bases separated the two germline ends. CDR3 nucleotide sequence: TGTGCCAGCAGTTACCAAGGGGCGGGGAATATAGATACGCAGTATTTT. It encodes CASSYQGAGNIDTQYF.

The CDR3 coding sequence is TGTGCCACCAGCAGTGATACCGGGACAGGGGGCGCCGGTGAAAAACTGTTTTTT. Protein product: CATSSDTGTGGAGEKLFF. This sequence joins TRBV15 and TRBJ1-4; 12 positions agree with TRBD1. Per the germline V gene, CDR1 is LNHNV and CDR2 is YYDKDF (reference sequence). The ends lost 3 bases at V and 7 bases at J; junction bases unmatched: 12. The CDR3 contains 18 residues.

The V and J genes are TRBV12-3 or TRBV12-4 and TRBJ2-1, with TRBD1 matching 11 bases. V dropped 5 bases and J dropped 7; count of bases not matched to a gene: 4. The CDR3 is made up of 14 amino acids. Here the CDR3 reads CASSTRDRGNEQFF. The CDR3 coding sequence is TGTGCCAGCAGTACCCGGGACAGGGGGAATGAGCAGTTCTTC.

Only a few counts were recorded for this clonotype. The CDR3 loop is CSGGQGETEAFF. The CDR3 DNA sequence: TGCAGCGGTGGACAGGGCGAGACTGAAGCTTTCTTT. The V gene is TRBV29-1, the J gene TRBJ1-1; 8 bases are shared with TRBD1. Germline V gives CDR1 SQVTM, CDR2 ANQGSEA. This CDR3 has 12 amino acids. Germline trimming cut 7 bases from V and 5 bases from J; bases unmatched to any gene: 6.

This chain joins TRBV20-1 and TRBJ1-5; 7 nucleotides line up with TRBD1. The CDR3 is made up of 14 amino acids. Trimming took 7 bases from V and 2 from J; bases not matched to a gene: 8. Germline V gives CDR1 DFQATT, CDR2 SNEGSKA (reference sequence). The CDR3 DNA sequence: TGCAGTGGCTCACAGGGGTCCGGCAATCAGCCCCAGCATTTT. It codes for CSGSQGSGNQPQHF.

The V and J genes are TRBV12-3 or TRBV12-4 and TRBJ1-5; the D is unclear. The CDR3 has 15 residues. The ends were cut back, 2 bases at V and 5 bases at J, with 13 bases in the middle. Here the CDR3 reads CASSLYVGIYQPQHF. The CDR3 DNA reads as TGTGCCAGCAGTTTATACGTGGGGATTTATCAGCCCCAGCATTTT.

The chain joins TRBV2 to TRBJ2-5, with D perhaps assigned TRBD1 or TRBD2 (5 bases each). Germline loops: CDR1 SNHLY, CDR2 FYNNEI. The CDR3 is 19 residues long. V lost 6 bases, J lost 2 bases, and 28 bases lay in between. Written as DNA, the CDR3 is TGTGCCAGCAGCTTTGGGACGGGCTTATCTCAAATCCGGCAAGAGACCCAGTACTTC. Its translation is CASSFGTGLSQIRQETQYF.

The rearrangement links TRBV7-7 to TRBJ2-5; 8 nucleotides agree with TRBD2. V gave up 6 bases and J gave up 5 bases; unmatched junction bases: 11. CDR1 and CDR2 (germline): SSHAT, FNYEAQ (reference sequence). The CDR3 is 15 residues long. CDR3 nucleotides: TGTGCCAGCAGTCGTAGTAGCGGGAACGGTGAGACCCAGTACTTC. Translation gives CASSRSSGNGETQYF. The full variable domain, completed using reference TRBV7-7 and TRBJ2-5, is GAGVSQSPRYKVTKRGQDVTLRCDPISSHATLYWYQQALGQGPEFLTYFNYEAQPDKSGLPSDRFSAERPEGSISTLTIQRTEQRDSAMYRCASSRSSGNGETQYFGPGTRLLVL.

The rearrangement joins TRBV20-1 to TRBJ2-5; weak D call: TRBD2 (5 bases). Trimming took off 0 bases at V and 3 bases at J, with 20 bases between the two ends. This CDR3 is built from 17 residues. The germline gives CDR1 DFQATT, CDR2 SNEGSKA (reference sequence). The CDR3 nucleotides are TGCAGTGCTAGAGATAGTGGTGGCGGGTCAGAAGAAGAGACCCAGTACTTC. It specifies CSARDSGGGSEEETQYF.

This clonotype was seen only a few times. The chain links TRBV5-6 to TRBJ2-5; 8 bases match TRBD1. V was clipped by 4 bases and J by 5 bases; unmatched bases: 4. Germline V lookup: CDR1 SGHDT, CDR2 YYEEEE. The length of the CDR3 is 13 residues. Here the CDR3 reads CASSEDRAETQYF. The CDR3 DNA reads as TGTGCCAGCAGCGAGGACAGGGCGGAGACCCAGTACTTC.

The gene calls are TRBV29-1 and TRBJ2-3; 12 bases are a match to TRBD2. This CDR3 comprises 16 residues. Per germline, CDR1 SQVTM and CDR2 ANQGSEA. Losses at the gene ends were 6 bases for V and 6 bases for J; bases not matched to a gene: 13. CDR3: CSVAISSGGAADTQYF. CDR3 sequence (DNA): TGCAGCGTCGCCATTTCTAGCGGGGGGGCCGCTGATACGCAGTATTTT.

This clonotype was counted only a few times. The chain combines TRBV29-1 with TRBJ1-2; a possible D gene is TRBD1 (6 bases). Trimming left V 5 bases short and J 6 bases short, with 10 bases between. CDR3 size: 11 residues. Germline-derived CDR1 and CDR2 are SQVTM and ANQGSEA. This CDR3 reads CSVQQGHGYTF. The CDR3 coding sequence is TGCAGCGTTCAACAGGGACATGGCTACACCTTC.

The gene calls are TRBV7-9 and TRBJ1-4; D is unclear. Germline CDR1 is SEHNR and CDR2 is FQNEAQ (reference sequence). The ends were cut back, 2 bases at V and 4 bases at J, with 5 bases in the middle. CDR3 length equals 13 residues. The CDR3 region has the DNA TGTGCCAGCAGCTTAACTCATAATGAAAAACTGTTTTTT. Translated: CASSLTHNEKLFF.

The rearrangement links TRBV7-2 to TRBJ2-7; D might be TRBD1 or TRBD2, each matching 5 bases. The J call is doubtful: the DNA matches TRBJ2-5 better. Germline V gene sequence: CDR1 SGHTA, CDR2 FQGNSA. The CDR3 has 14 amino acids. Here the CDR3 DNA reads TGTGCCAGCAGCTTAATTCGGGGCAGGAAGACCCAGTACTTC. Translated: CASSLIRGRKTQYF.

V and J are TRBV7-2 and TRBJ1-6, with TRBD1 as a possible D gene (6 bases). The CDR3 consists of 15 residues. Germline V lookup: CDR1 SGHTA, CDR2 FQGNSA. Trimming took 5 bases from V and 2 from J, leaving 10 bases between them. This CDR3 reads CASSVTGTYNSPLHF. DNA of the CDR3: TGTGCCAGCAGCGTGACAGGAACCTATAATTCACCCCTCCACTTT.

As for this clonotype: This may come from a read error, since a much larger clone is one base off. CDR3 amino acids: CSIGSGYNEQFF. DNA for the CDR3: TGCAGCATTGGTAGCGGATACAATGAGCAGTTCTTC. The chain carries TRBV29-1 and TRBJ2-1; maybe TRBD2 (6 bases). Trimming removed 8 bases from V and 4 bases from J, with 12 bases in between. The CDR3 is 12 residues long. The germline V gene encodes CDR1 SQVTM and CDR2 ANQGSEA.

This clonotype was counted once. The DNA for the CDR3 is TGCGCCAGCAGCTTGGAGGGCCAGAACACTGAAGCTTTCTTT. Translated: CASSLEGQNTEAFF. The V gene is TRBV5-1, the J gene TRBJ1-1, with D unresolved. The CDR3 length is 14 residues. Germline values: CDR1 SGHRS, CDR2 YFSETQ. The ends were cut back, 0 bases at V and 1 base at J, with 7 bases in the middle. Supplemented by reference TRBV5-1 and TRBJ1-1, the full variable domain reads KAGVTQTPRYLIKTRGQQVTLSCSPISGHRSVSWYQQTPGQGLQFLFEYFSETQRNKGNFPGRFSGRQFSNSRSEMNVSTLELGDSALYLCASSLEGQNTEAFFGQGTRLTVV.